The 18 T cell receptor beta chains below were found in one sample sequenced in a study of shared clonotypes between healthy human individuals (dated by TCRdb to 2020 to 2021). Libraries were made using the immunoSEQ multiplex PCR assay. As stored in TCRdb, this immuneACCESS dataset retains in-frame rearrangements with V and J assigned. A fraction of the clones does not appear; measured against another copy, unresolved V genes explain less than half of the discrepancy, and the remainder lacks a known reason. The sample contains around 700,000 clones, roughly 78% of them found a single time. The ten largest account for approximately 1.8% of the sample. The sample taken for sequencing was memory CD4+ T cells sorted from blood. The sample's cell subset or site label is to be understood as: CD45RA-negative fraction. The receptors here all came from a woman aged 25 to 39 in good health.

This clone is a singleton in its sample. The CDR3: CASSPPTGTNYGYTF. In nucleotides, the CDR3 is TGTGCCAGCTCACCTCCGACAGGAACTAACTATGGCTACACCTTC. The genes are TRBV18 and TRBJ1-2; D possibly corresponds to TRBD1 (6 bases). Trimming removed 3 bases from V and 0 bases from J, with 11 bases in between. CDR3 length: 15 amino acids. Germline V gives CDR1 KGHSH, CDR2 LQKENI. Full variable domain (outside the CDR3, taken from reference TRBV18 and TRBJ1-2): NAGVMQNPRHLVRRRGQEARLRCSPMKGHSHVYWYRQLPEEGLKFMVYLQKENIIDESGMPKERFSAEFPKEGPSILRIQQVVRGDSAAYFCASSPPTGTNYGYTFGSGTRLTVV.

The chain has TRBV9 and TRBJ2-5; 11 bases align to TRBD2. Losses at the gene ends were 2 bases for V and 3 bases for J; bases not matched to a gene: 12. Germline CDR1 reads SGDLS; CDR2 reads YYNGEE. The CDR3 loop spans 18 amino acids. CDR3 amino acids: CASSVQLAGGPGEETQYF. CDR3 nucleotide sequence: TGTGCCAGCAGCGTCCAATTAGCGGGAGGGCCCGGGGAAGAGACCCAGTACTTC.

This chain joins TRBV4-2 and TRBJ2-5; the D is unclear. The CDR3 sequence is 15 residues long. CDR1 and CDR2 from the germline V gene are LGHNA and YNFKEQ. V was trimmed by 0 bases and J by 2 bases, leaving 10 bases between them. DNA for the CDR3: TGTGCCAGCAGCCAAGACGCCTACCGACAAGAGACCCAGTACTTC. Amino acids: CASSQDAYRQETQYF.

In the case of this clone: Germline is not matched at one junction end, which may reflect a read error. V usage is TRBV19 and J usage is TRBJ1-5, with a possible D match to TRBD1 (5 bases). This CDR3 is built from 15 residues. Germline loops: CDR1 LNHDA, CDR2 SQIVND (reference sequence). The CDR3 reads CASTTTGTFNRPQHF. The CDR3 nucleotides read TGTGCCAGTACCACCACCGGGACCTTCAATCGGCCCCAGCATTTT.

This chain joins TRBV5-1 and TRBJ2-2; no clear D. Germline CDR1 reads SGHRS; CDR2 reads YFSETQ. The CDR3 extends over 16 amino acids. V lost 0 bases and J 0 bases, leaving 9 bases between the germline ends. The CDR3 DNA reads TGCGCCAGCAGCTTGGGGTTGGAACCGAACACCGGGGAGCTGTTTTTT. This sequence encodes CASSLGLEPNTGELFF.

This chain joins TRBV5-6 and TRBJ2-2; the D is unclear. Germline V gene sequence: CDR1 SGHDT, CDR2 YYEEEE. The V end lost 1 base, the J end lost 4 bases, and 14 bases lay between the germline ends. This CDR3 region has 16 residues. DNA of the CDR3: TGTGCCAGCAGCTTGAGTCAGGACGCTTTCACCGGGGAGCTGTTTTTT. Translating gives CASSLSQDAFTGELFF.

This chain uses TRBV11-3 with TRBJ2-1; 7 nucleotides match TRBD1. This CDR3 region has 17 residues. The germline V gene encodes CDR1 SGHNT and CDR2 YENEEA. J lost 3 bases, V lost 4 bases, and 12 bases had no gene match. In nucleotides, the CDR3 is TGTGCCAGCAGCTCTAGAGGGGGCGAAGGATACTACAATGAGCAGTTCTTC. Protein: CASSSRGGEGYYNEQFF.

This chain uses TRBV2 with TRBJ1-5; no firm D call. This CDR3 is built from 12 residues. Germline CDR1 is SNHLY and CDR2 is FYNNEI. V lost 3 bases and J lost 5, with 5 bases in between. The CDR3 region is CASSDVDQPQHF. The CDR3 DNA reads TGTGCCAGCAGTGATGTGGATCAGCCCCAGCATTTT.

The gene calls are TRBV11-2 and TRBJ1-1; D not resolved. The V end lost 5 bases, the J end lost 3 bases, and 10 bases lay between the germline ends. Germline V gives CDR1 SGHAT, CDR2 FQNNGV. The CDR3 extends over 13 amino acids. This CDR3 is CASSRLGYTEAFF. CDR3 nucleotide sequence: TGTGCCAGCAGCCGGCTAGGGTACACTGAAGCTTTCTTT.

The chain carries TRBV19 and TRBJ2-7, with TRBD2 matching 7 bases. This CDR3 has 14 residues. Trimming removed 4 bases from V and 7 bases from J; junction bases left unmatched: 10. Per the germline V gene, CDR1 is LNHDA and CDR2 is SQIVND (reference sequence). The chain's CDR3 is CASSTRRRESEQYF. DNA of the CDR3: TGTGCCAGTAGTACTAGAAGGCGGGAGTCTGAGCAGTACTTC.

This clone was seen only a few times. The chain joins TRBV6-1 to TRBJ1-5; 7 bases fit TRBD1. Germline V gives CDR1 MNHNS, CDR2 SASEGT. V dropped 1 base and J dropped 4; count of bases not matched to a gene: 4. This CDR3 contains 15 residues. The CDR3 sequence is CASSEGAGGNQPQHF. As DNA, the CDR3 is TGTGCCAGCAGTGAAGGGGCAGGGGGAAATCAGCCCCAGCATTTT.

This chain links TRBV9 with TRBJ1-1; unclear D gene. Deletions cut 4 bases from V and 3 bases from J, with 13 bases between. The CDR3 runs to 14 residues. In germline, CDR1 is SGDLS, CDR2 YYNGEE. Here the CDR3 reads CASSRARRHTEAFF. CDR3 nucleotides: TGTGCCAGCAGCCGAGCCAGAAGACACACTGAAGCTTTCTTT.

The chain couples TRBV9 to TRBJ2-3, with 10 bases fitting TRBD2. CDR1 is SGDLS and CDR2 is YYNGEE in the germline V gene. J gave up 1 base and V 5 bases, and 10 bases lay outside the gene matches. The CDR3 is 17 amino acids. The CDR3 coding sequence is TGTGCCAGCAGTTCTTACAGGGGGACTAGCGGCACAGATACGCAGTATTTT. It is translated as CASSSYRGTSGTDTQYF.

CDR3 residues: CASSQEGWGTSGSHPYEQYF. DNA for the CDR3: TGCGCCAGCAGCCAAGAGGGGTGGGGGACTAGCGGGAGCCATCCCTACGAGCAGTACTTC. The V call is TRBV4-1, the J call TRBJ2-5; TRBD2 matches at 14 bases. The tail of the sequence fits TRBJ2-7 better, so the J call may be wrong. Germline CDR1 MGHRA, CDR2 YSYEKL. This CDR3 spans 20 amino acids.

The CDR3 nucleotides are TGTGCCAGCTCACCGTCCGGGACAGGGGGTCAGCCCCAGCATTTT. The encoded protein is CASSPSGTGGQPQHF. The J gene is TRBJ1-5, the V gene TRBV18; TRBD1 matches at 11 bases. V shed 3 bases and J 6 bases; nucleotides not matched to a gene: 4. This CDR3 has 15 residues. Germline CDR1 is KGHSH and CDR2 is LQKENI.

This rearrangement joins TRBV19 to TRBJ2-5; 7 positions agree with TRBD2. The germline V gene encodes CDR1 LNHDA and CDR2 SQIVND (reference sequence). This CDR3 has 13 amino acids. Trimming cost V 4 bases and J 3 bases; bases outside gene matches: 2. DNA for the CDR3: TGTGCCAGTAGTACTAGCGGAAAAGAGACCCAGTACTTC. Its protein product is CASSTSGKETQYF.

V usage is TRBV14 and J usage is TRBJ1-4, with D perhaps TRBD1 (6 bases). CDR3 length: 17 residues. The V end lost 4 bases, the J end lost 7 bases, and 22 bases lay between the germline ends. Germline loops: CDR1 SGHDN, CDR2 FVKESK. The CDR3 sequence is CASSLWRSGTQTEKLFF. CDR3 coding DNA: TGTGCCAGCAGCCTATGGAGATCAGGGACACAGACTGAAAAACTGTTTTTT.

The gene calls are TRBV6-1 and TRBJ2-1; the match to TRBD1 covers 8 bases. V was pared by 5 bases and J by 4 bases, with 4 bases of the junction left unmatched. This CDR3 region has 14 residues. Germline V gene sequence: CDR1 MNHNS, CDR2 SASEGT. The CDR3 DNA reads TGTGCCAGCAGTCTTGACAGGGGATACAATGAGCAGTTCTTC. The encoded protein is CASSLDRGYNEQFF.